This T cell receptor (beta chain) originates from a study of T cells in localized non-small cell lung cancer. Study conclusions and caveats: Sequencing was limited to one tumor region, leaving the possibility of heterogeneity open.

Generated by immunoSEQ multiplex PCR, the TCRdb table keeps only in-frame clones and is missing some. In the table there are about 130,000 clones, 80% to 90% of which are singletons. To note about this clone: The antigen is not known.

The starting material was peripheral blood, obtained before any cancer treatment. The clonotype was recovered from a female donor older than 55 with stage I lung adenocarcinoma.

CDR3 sequence: CASTAESGVEQFF. The DNA for the CDR3 is TGTGCCAGCACGGCGGAGTCGGGAGTTGAGCAGTTCTTC. V and J are TRBV7-2 and TRBJ2-1, with a tentative D call TRBD2 (6 bases). The CDR3 spans 13 residues. The V end was cut by 7 bases, the J end by 9 bases, with 16 bases between. CDR1 and CDR2 (germline): SGHTA, FQGNSA.